This T cell receptor (beta chain) derives from a study of cytomegalovirus exposure and HLA in healthy donors. Points from the study as a whole: Previous analysis showed most TCR beta V segments were productive about 87% or about 30% of the time. Diagnosis of cytomegalovirus status made by the classifier reportedly showed high specificity and sensitivity. Some public TCRs appeared in many individuals, while most sequences were rare.

A multiplex PCR was run with 60 Vbeta primers and 13 Jbeta primers. The repertoire was sequenced with immunoSEQ multiplex PCR; TCRdb's copy has only in-frame clones and lacks some. The profile covers about 160,000 clones, with 79% appearing a single time and approximately 6% taken by the ten largest. Healthy bone marrow donors supplied every sample. As regards this clone: No antigen is known for it.

Germline V gene lookup returns CDR1 MDHEN and CDR2 SYDVKM. Unmatched junction bases numbered 7, after V lost 6 bases and J lost 5 bases. CDR3 length: 16 residues. The chain couples TRBV28 to TRBJ2-2, with 12 bases that match TRBD2. Sequenced sample: PBMCs. This clonotype was obtained from a man aged 50 or older in good health and CMV-seropositive. This CDR3 reads CASRSSSGRATGELFF. For the CDR3, the DNA is TGTGCCAGCAGATCCTCTAGCGGGAGGGCGACCGGGGAGCTGTTTTTT.